This T cell receptor beta chain stems from a study of CD8+CD57+ T cells in acquired aplastic anemia. Turning to the study itself: There were roughly 9.8 million reads, on average, for CD4+ cells from healthy donors. The study, taken as a whole, reports: Any difference that existed in CD8+ Simpson's diversity between patients and controls was not significant.

Germline-derived CDR1 and CDR2 are LGHNA and YNFKEQ. Trimming took off 4 bases at V and 8 bases at J, with 14 bases between the two ends. The CDR3 spans 14 residues. Of note for this clonotype: The antigen remains unidentified.

Both TCR beta VDJ combination and CDR3 sequence profiling were carried out. Genomic DNA was the template for this profiling. TCRdb passed the reads through MiXCR, listing each CDR3 protein once. Among 150,000 to 200,000 distinct CDR3 sequences listed, approximately 40% were seen once. The rearrangement joins TRBV4-2 to TRBJ2-2; D is unresolved. Material for sequencing was sorted CD4+, CD8+, or CD8+CD57+ T cells (not recorded which) from PBMCs. This sequence originates from a human donor in good health. The CDR3 loop reads CASSRETVVGELFF. The CDR3 nucleotides read TGTGCCAGCAGCCGGGAAACAGTGGTGGGGGAGCTGTTTTTT.